One sample yielded the 15 T cell receptor beta chains listed below, sequenced in a study of cytomegalovirus exposure and HLA in healthy donors. In the PCR, 60 Vbeta and 13 Jbeta primers were used. Measured with immunoSEQ multiplex PCR; TCRdb has only the in-frame clones, and not every one. This table holds around 220,000 clones, roughly 84% found once. The material sequenced was PBMCs. The receptors were sampled from a girl aged 5-17 years in good health and CMV-seronegative.

The genes are TRBV28 and TRBJ2-1, with TRBD1 matching 7 bases. The germline gives CDR1 MDHEN, CDR2 SYDVKM. Trimming cost V 10 bases and J 3 bases; bases outside gene matches: 9. This CDR3 has 14 amino acids. CDR3 region: CATHPDRDYNEQFF. The CDR3 bases are TGTGCCACCCACCCCGACAGGGACTACAATGAGCAGTTCTTC.

The chain employs TRBV29-1 and TRBJ2-3; TRBD1 agrees at 10 bases. Germline CDR1 and CDR2: SQVTM and ANQGSEA. V dropped 7 bases and J dropped 2; count of bases not matched to a gene: 9. The CDR3 sequence is 15 residues long. The CDR3 spells CSASMGQGYTDTQYF. The CDR3 DNA follows: TGCAGCGCCTCCATGGGACAGGGGTACACAGATACGCAGTATTTT.

The chain couples TRBV5-1 to TRBJ2-7; 11 bases match TRBD2. The CDR3 contains 18 residues. CDR1 and CDR2 from the germline V gene are SGHRS and YFSETQ. After removal of 0 bases from V and 2 bases from J, the junction contained 10 bases not matched to a gene. The CDR3 spells CASSLVAGGPLGPYEQYF. The CDR3 bases are TGCGCCAGCAGCTTGGTAGCGGGGGGGCCCCTTGGACCCTACGAGCAGTACTTC.

Written as DNA, the CDR3 is TGTGCCAGCTCCCGTCTAGATCGGGGGGCCAACCCGATGAACACTGAAGCTTTCTTT. Translation gives CASSRLDRGANPMNTEAFF. The gene calls are TRBV28 and TRBJ1-1, with D possibly TRBD1 on 6 matching bases. The CDR3 is made up of 19 amino acids. Looked up from germline, CDR1 is MDHEN and CDR2 is SYDVKM. Deletions cut 8 bases from V and 0 bases from J, with 28 bases between.

The V gene is TRBV27, the J gene TRBJ1-2; possibly TRBD1 for D (5 bases). Germline assignment: CDR1 MNHEY and CDR2 SMNVEV (reference sequence). The CDR3 contains 19 residues. The ends were cut back, 0 bases at V and 4 bases at J, with 24 bases in the middle. The CDR3, as DNA: TGTGCCAGCAGTTTATCCGGAATCGGGGGTGGACCCTCCGGCTATGGCTACACCTTC. Residues: CASSLSGIGGGPSGYGYTF.

This chain uses TRBV4-2 with TRBJ2-7; D not certain. The V gene lost 4 bases and the J gene lost 4 bases, with 14 bases spanning the gap. The length of the CDR3 is 14 residues. Germline-derived CDR1 and CDR2 are LGHNA and YNFKEQ. The CDR3 DNA sequence: TGTGCCAGCAGCCCAGACGCGTCCGGGTACGAGCAGTACTTC. Encoded protein: CASSPDASGYEQYF.

The V and J genes are TRBV27 and TRBJ2-2, with D possibly TRBD2 on 5 matching bases. CDR1 MNHEY and CDR2 SMNVEV come from the germline V gene (reference sequence). CDR3 size: 14 residues. Trimming took off 3 bases at V and 3 bases at J, with 8 bases between the two ends. The CDR3 loop reads CASSFPGDTGELFF. For the CDR3, the DNA is TGTGCCAGCAGTTTCCCCGGGGACACCGGGGAGCTGTTTTTT.

This chain links TRBV29-1 with TRBJ2-7; TRBD1 is a possible D gene (6 bases). The V end was cut by 6 bases, the J end by 5 bases, with 14 bases between. Germline V lookup: CDR1 SQVTM, CDR2 ANQGSEA. This CDR3 is built from 12 residues. For the CDR3, the DNA is TGCAGCGTCAGGGGTAGGGGCCACGAGCAGTACTTC. Encoded protein: CSVRGRGHEQYF.

To note about this clone: The junction shows a germline mismatch at one end, possibly a read error. The chain has TRBV6-5 and TRBJ2-1; weak D call: TRBD2 (6 bases). Germline CDR1 and CDR2: MNHEY and SVGAGI. CDR3 size: 14 residues. CDR3 coding DNA: TGTGCCAGCAGTTACTCCCGGCTAGCCGGGAGACGGGTCTTC. This sequence encodes CASSYSRLAGRRVF.

The chain is built from TRBV29-1 and TRBJ1-4; 10 nucleotides line up with TRBD1. Germline V gene sequence: CDR1 SQVTM, CDR2 ANQGSEA. V was clipped by 4 bases and J by 8 bases; unmatched bases: 7. The CDR3 runs 14 residues. This CDR3 reads CSVAGDRGKEKLFF. The DNA for the CDR3 is TGCAGCGTTGCTGGGGACAGGGGAAAGGAAAAACTGTTTTTT.

Note on this clone: One junction end does not reproduce the germline sequence, and a read error may be involved. V and J are TRBV7-3 and TRBJ2-1; TRBD2 matches at 10 bases. CDR1 and CDR2 (germline): SGHTA, FQGTGA. The CDR3 is 24 residues long. The CDR3 coding sequence is TGTGCCAGCAGCCTAACACGGTGGCTAGCGGGGGCAGCCCCGAATGCCTCCGGCTACAATGAGCAGTTCTTC. This translates into CASSLTRWLAGAAPNASGYNEQFF.

This clone was observed a handful of times. The CDR3 loop is CASSDSTEGSPLHF. CDR3 nucleotide sequence: TGTGCCAGCAGTGACTCTACAGAGGGTTCACCCCTCCACTTT. The chain uses TRBV6-4 and TRBJ1-6; D is undetermined. V gave up 0 bases and J gave up 9 bases, with 9 bases separating them. CDR1 MRHNA and CDR2 SNTAGT come from the germline V gene. This CDR3 is built from 14 residues.

This chain joins TRBV9 and TRBJ2-1; TRBD2 matches 7 bases. The CDR3 has 16 residues. Germline loops: CDR1 SGDLS, CDR2 YYNGEE. V was clipped by 6 bases and J by 7 bases; unmatched bases: 16. The CDR3 region has the DNA TGTGCCAGCACGCCCTCCGGGACTACGGTCCTTAATGAGCAGTTCTTC. This gives the protein CASTPSGTTVLNEQFF.

The J gene is TRBJ1-2, the V gene TRBV9; perhaps TRBD1 as D (5 bases). Trimming shortened V by 3 bases and J by 6 bases, and 15 bases separated the two germline ends. Germline V gene data show CDR1 as SGDLS and CDR2 as YYNGEE. The CDR3 contains 14 residues. The CDR3 loop reads CASSGLAGFDGYTF. Here the CDR3 DNA reads TGTGCCAGCAGCGGGCTCGCAGGGTTCGATGGCTACACCTTC. Supplemented by reference TRBV9 and TRBJ1-2, the full variable domain reads DSGVTQTPKHLITATGQRVTLRCSPRSGDLSVYWYQQSLDQGLQFLIQYYNGEERAKGNILERFSAQQFPDLHSELNLSSLELGDSALYFCASSGLAGFDGYTFGSGTRLTVV.

V gene TRBV18 combines with J gene TRBJ1-1; 7 bases match TRBD1. V was pared by 1 base and J by 2 bases, with 4 bases of the junction left unmatched. The germline V gene encodes CDR1 KGHSH and CDR2 LQKENI. CDR3 length: 15 amino acids. CDR3 in amino acids: CASSPQGARNTEAFF. DNA of the CDR3: TGTGCCAGCTCACCACAGGGGGCGAGAAACACTGAAGCTTTCTTT.